This entry lists 3 T cell receptor beta chains sequenced from one sample in a study of T-cell reconstitution after alpha-beta-depleted transplantation in children. Preparation of the TCRbeta library used unique molecular identifiers. One entry per CDR3 protein, called by TCRdb with MiXCR from the PCR reads. The table includes approximately 520,000 distinct CDR3 sequences, about 31% detected once. Sequenced here: PBMCs from the stem cell graft donor, sampled from the stem cell graft. These receptors all come from a human donor who donated a stem cell graft to a child with aplastic anemia.

This clonotype was seen a single time. The chain has TRBV12-3 or TRBV12-4 and TRBJ1-1; D not resolved. CDR3 length: 12 residues. The V and J ends lost 7 bases and 3 bases respectively, with 9 bases between them. CDR3 nucleotides: TGTGCCAGCACAGGTGGGTACACTGAAGCTTTCTTT. Translated, it gives CASTGGYTEAFF.

This clonotype showed up just a few times. This chain uses TRBV9 with TRBJ1-5, with D uncertain. The germline V and J ends were trimmed by 0 bases and 6 bases, with 13 bases remaining between them. CDR3 length: 15 amino acids. Germline assignment: CDR1 SGDLS and CDR2 YYNGEE. The DNA of the CDR3 is TGTGCCAGCAGCGTAGGGCCCGGGGATGGTCAGCCCCAGCATTTT. Amino acid sequence: CASSVGPGDGQPQHF.

This clonotype showed up many times. The CDR3 DNA is TGTGCCAGCAGTTACATATCGACAGGCAACACTGAAGCTTTCTTT. This gives the protein CASSYISTGNTEAFF. The chain combines TRBV6-5 with TRBJ1-1; weak D call: TRBD1 (6 bases). V lost 2 bases, J lost 2 bases, and 12 bases lay in between. Germline CDR1 and CDR2: MNHEY and SVGAGI. The CDR3 sequence is 15 residues long.